A single T cell receptor (beta chain) is shown here with its context. The target antigen is unknown. Amplification used 60 Vbeta primers and 13 Jbeta primers. TCRdb keeps only in-frame clones here, not all; method: immunoSEQ multiplex PCR. The data show around 130,000 clones, around 86% seen once. These data belong to a study of cytomegalovirus exposure and HLA in healthy donors. The CDR3 loop spans 20 amino acids. The V gene end was trimmed by 0 bases and the J gene end by 0 bases; junction bases not matched to a gene: 14. Germline CDR1 SGHDN, CDR2 FVKESK. Study findings and constraints: Later, an analysis showed that TCR beta chains associated with HLA were more clonally expanded than others that were equally common.

This chain uses TRBV14 with TRBJ2-1; 7 positions agree with TRBD1. What was sequenced was PBMCs. This clonotype was sampled from a woman between 35 and 50 years old in good health and CMV-seronegative. As DNA, the CDR3 is TGTGCCAGCAGCCAAGAGGGGTGGGGACCGGACAGGCTCTCCTACAATGAGCAGTTCTTC. This codes for CASSQEGWGPDRLSYNEQFF.